These T cell receptor beta chains were read from a single sample in a study of T-cell memory formation after mild COVID-19. One entry per CDR3 protein results from TCRdb running MiXCR on the 5' RACE reads. This sample has 470,000 or so distinct CDR3 sequences, with approximately 25% found just once. Material: PBMCs or a T cell subset sorted from them (not recorded which). These receptor sequences come from an adult woman who had mild COVID-19 (a few samples of this study predate the infection). Cell type and time point are not known. The CDR3 runs from the conserved cysteine through the conserved F or W. D genes are given only for firm matches. Clone size is not always given. Where it is, it says once, few, many or a class for expanded clones.

CDR3 length | J gene | clone size | D gene | V gene | CDR3 protein | CDR3 DNA
16 | TRBJ2-1 | - | TRBD1 | TRBV24-1 | CATSDPGTGGNNEQFF | TGTGCCACCAGTGATCCCGGGACAGGGGGCAACAATGAGCAGTTCTTC
15 | TRBJ1-3 | - | - | TRBV11-2 | CASSLGAISGNTIYF | TGTGCCAGCAGCTTAGGCGCCATCTCTGGAAACACCATATATTTT
15 | TRBJ2-3 | many | TRBD1 | TRBV4-1 | CASSPRGGGTDTQYF | TGTGCCAGCTCCCCTAGAGGGGGCGGCACAGATACGCAGTATTTT
13 | TRBJ2-7 | - | TRBD1 | TRBV5-1 | CASSLAGGDREDF | TGCGCCAGCAGCTTGGCCGGTGGGGACAGGGAGGACTTC
11 | TRBJ1-4 | - | - | TRBV25-1 | CASIGVEKLFF | TGTGCCAGCATTGGAGTTGAAAAACTGTTTTTT
15 | TRBJ2-4 | few | - | TRBV9 | CASSVDGAPKNIQYF | TGTGCCAGCAGCGTAGATGGAGCGCCCAAAAACATTCAGTACTTC
15 | TRBJ2-1 | - | TRBD2 | TRBV5-1 | CASSPTSGGAREQFF | TGCGCCAGCAGCCCCACTAGCGGGGGGGCCAGGGAGCAGTTCTTC
14 | TRBJ2-2 | - | - | TRBV7-9 | CASSFLSPEGELFF | TGTGCCAGCAGCTTCTTATCTCCCGAGGGGGAGCTGTTTTTT
13 | TRBJ2-7 | - | - | TRBV4-2 | CASSGGHPYEQYF | TGTGCCAGCAGCGGGGGACACCCATACGAGCAGTACTTC
15 | TRBJ2-1 | few | TRBD2 | TRBV12-3/TRBV12-4 | CASSPPGLAVNEQFF | TGTGCCAGCAGTCCGCCGGGACTAGCGGTCAATGAGCAGTTCTTC
15 | TRBJ2-5 | - | - | TRBV3-1 | CASSQWLAGQETQYF | TGTGCCAGCAGCCAATGGCTAGCCGGCCAAGAGACCCAGTACTTC
15 | TRBJ2-5 | - | TRBD2 | TRBV7-8 | CASSLSGGWQETQYF | TGTGCCAGCAGCCTCAGCGGGGGCTGGCAAGAGACCCAGTACTTC
13 | TRBJ1-5 | - | - | TRBV30 | CAWSGGRDQPQHF | TGTGCCTGGAGCGGGGGGCGAGATCAGCCCCAGCATTTT
13 | TRBJ2-7 | few | TRBD2 | TRBV19 | CASVGLAGHEQYF | TGTGCCAGCGTCGGACTAGCGGGGCACGAGCAGTACTTC
12 | TRBJ2-7 | - | - | TRBV5-6 | CASSLMPYEQYF | TGTGCCAGCAGCTTGATGCCCTACGAGCAGTACTTC
16 | TRBJ2-1 | - | TRBD1 | TRBV7-8 | CASSLGTGVVYNEQFF | TGTGCCAGCAGCTTAGGAACAGGGGTCGTGTACAATGAGCAGTTCTTC
12 | TRBJ2-3 | - | - | TRBV2 | CASRTLTDTQYF | TGTGCCAGCAGAACCTTAACAGATACGCAGTATTTT
15 | TRBJ2-7 | few | TRBD2 | TRBV12-3/TRBV12-4 | CASSQTSGHSYEQYF | TGTGCCAGCAGTCAGACTAGCGGGCACTCCTACGAGCAGTACTTC
15 | TRBJ2-7 | few | TRBD1 | TRBV14 | CASSLRDSGYYEQYF | TGTGCCAGCAGCCTCCGGGACAGTGGTTACTACGAGCAGTACTTC
17 | TRBJ2-7 | - | - | TRBV5-1 | CASSLAGTVIQRYEQYF | TGCGCCAGCAGCTTGGCGGGTACGGTCATACAACGTTACGAGCAGTACTTC
16 | TRBJ2-6 | few | TRBD1 | TRBV5-1 | CASSLGQGAGANVLTF | TGCGCCAGCAGCCTGGGACAGGGGGCTGGGGCCAACGTCCTGACTTTC
14 | TRBJ1-5 | - | - | TRBV6-1 | CASSDGGLDQPQHF | TGTGCCAGCAGTGATGGGGGTTTAGACCAGCCCCAGCATTTT
15 | TRBJ1-2 | - | TRBD1 | TRBV5-1 | CASRRAGTGPGGYTF | TGCGCCAGCAGAAGAGCCGGGACAGGGCCTGGGGGCTACACCTTC
16 | TRBJ2-3 | few | TRBD2 | TRBV7-6 | CASSLWSSGSTDTQYF | TGTGCCAGCAGCTTATGGTCTAGCGGTAGCACAGATACGCAGTATTTT
15 | TRBJ1-1 | - | TRBD1 | TRBV11-2 | CASSHRTGVNTEAFF | TGTGCCAGCAGCCATCGGACAGGGGTAAACACTGAAGCTTTCTTT
14 | TRBJ1-1 | - | - | TRBV3-1 | CASSAAQVNTEAFF | TGTGCCAGCAGCGCCGCGCAGGTGAACACTGAAGCTTTCTTT
15 | TRBJ1-1 | few | - | TRBV4-1 | CASTYSFQGYTEAFF | TGCGCCAGCACCTATTCATTTCAGGGATACACTGAAGCTTTCTTT
17 | TRBJ1-1 | few | TRBD1 | TRBV5-1 | CASSPGQGRGESTEAFF | TGCGCCAGCAGCCCTGGACAGGGTCGGGGTGAATCCACTGAAGCTTTCTTT
17 | TRBJ2-2 | - | - | TRBV24-1 | CATSDDTRDRNTGELFF | TGTGCCACCAGTGACGACACCCGGGACCGAAACACCGGGGAGCTGTTTTTT
13 | TRBJ2-1 | - | - | TRBV12-3/TRBV12-4 | CASSFGRYNEQFF | TGTGCCAGCAGCTTCGGACGGTACAATGAGCAGTTCTTC
12 | TRBJ1-2 | few | - | TRBV30 | CALTRGNYGYTF | TGTGCCTTGACTCGGGGGAACTATGGCTACACCTTC
13 | TRBJ2-1 | many | TRBD2 | TRBV2 | CASNLGTTFEQFF | TGTGCCAGCAACCTAGGGACTACGTTTGAGCAGTTCTTC
15 | TRBJ2-2 | medium-sized | - | TRBV4-1 | CASSQDLEYTGELFF | TGCGCCAGCAGCCAAGATCTGGAGTACACCGGGGAGCTGTTTTTT
15 | TRBJ1-1 | many | TRBD1 | TRBV3-1 | CASSQLGTGGPEAFF | TGTGCCAGCAGCCAGTTAGGGACAGGGGGCCCTGAAGCTTTCTTT
17 | TRBJ2-2 | - | - | TRBV5-1 | CASSSGTLGPNTGELFF | TGCGCCAGCAGTTCCGGGACCTTGGGGCCGAACACCGGGGAGCTGTTTTTT
13 | TRBJ1-2 | - | - | TRBV2 | CASSEMATYGYTF | TGTGCCAGCAGTGAGATGGCAACCTATGGCTACACCTTC
15 | TRBJ2-1 | few | - | TRBV6-2/TRBV6-3 | CASSYPSGLYNEQFF | TGTGCCAGCAGTTATCCCAGCGGCCTCTACAATGAGCAGTTCTTC
17 | TRBJ1-4 | - | - | TRBV5-6 | CASSWGPRGATNEKLFF | TGTGCCAGCAGCTGGGGGCCAAGGGGCGCAACTAATGAAAAACTGTTTTTT
17 | TRBJ2-2 | few | - | TRBV11-3 | CASSPNREKPNTGELFF | TGTGCCAGCAGCCCAAATCGTGAGAAGCCGAACACCGGGGAGCTGTTTTTT
16 | TRBJ2-7 | few | - | TRBV18 | CASSPIARGDMNEQYF | TGTGCCAGCTCACCAATAGCACGGGGCGACATGAACGAGCAGTACTTC
14 | TRBJ2-7 | - | - | TRBV5-1 | CASSLGGSGYEQYF | TGCGCCAGCAGCTTGGGTGGGAGCGGCTACGAGCAGTACTTC
13 | TRBJ2-5 | - | - | TRBV29-1 | CSVSSEGGETQYF | TGCAGCGTCTCTAGCGAGGGGGGGGAGACCCAGTACTTC
16 | TRBJ1-1 | few | - | TRBV7-9 | CASSLGEGEGNTEAFF | TGTGCCAGCAGCTTAGGAGAGGGGGAGGGGAACACTGAAGCTTTCTTT
15 | TRBJ2-2 | - | TRBD1 | TRBV12-3/TRBV12-4 | CASRPGGKNTGELFF | TGTGCCAGCAGACCAGGGGGCAAGAACACCGGGGAGCTGTTTTTT
19 | TRBJ2-1 | few | TRBD2 | TRBV6-5 | CASSYSPSGTISGRYEQFF | TGTGCCAGCAGTTACTCCCCTAGCGGGACTATCTCGGGCCGGTATGAGCAGTTCTTC
15 | TRBJ2-7 | - | TRBD2 | TRBV5-4 | CASSFGGRAHYEQYF | TGTGCCAGCAGCTTCGGCGGGAGGGCCCATTACGAGCAGTACTTC
17 | TRBJ2-4 | - | - | TRBV11-2 | CASSNPEAGKAKNIQYF | TGTGCCAGCAGCAATCCAGAGGCAGGGAAGGCCAAAAACATTCAGTACTTC
16 | TRBJ2-7 | - | TRBD1 | TRBV5-1 | CASSSTFGTVDYEQYF | TGCGCCAGCAGCTCGACGTTTGGGACAGTCGACTACGAGCAGTACTTC
14 | TRBJ2-1 | - | - | TRBV10-3 | CAISGGTLYNEQFF | TGTGCCATCAGTGGGGGGACACTGTACAATGAGCAGTTCTTC
17 | TRBJ2-2 | - | - | TRBV4-2 | CASSQDRWESLTGELFF | TGTGCCAGCAGCCAAGACCGCTGGGAGTCTTTAACCGGGGAGCTGTTTTTT
17 | TRBJ1-3 | - | - | TRBV12-3/TRBV12-4 | CASSPFPGRYSGNTIYF | TGTGCCAGCAGTCCATTCCCGGGACGTTACTCTGGAAACACCATATATTTT
12 | TRBJ2-1 | few | - | TRBV20-1 | CSATGTPNEQFF | TGCAGTGCTACCGGGACTCCTAATGAGCAGTTCTTC
13 | TRBJ2-1 | few | - | TRBV12-3/TRBV12-4 | CASSLQLAYEQFF | TGTGCCAGCAGTTTGCAACTAGCTTATGAGCAGTTCTTC
18 | TRBJ2-1 | few | - | TRBV7-3 | CASSLRRPLSGPEYEQFF | TGTGCCAGCAGCTTGCGCCGACCCCTTTCAGGTCCGGAGTATGAGCAGTTCTTC
11 | TRBJ2-1 | - | - | TRBV21-1 | CASSKCGCQFF | TGTGCCAGCAGCAAGTGCGGGTGTCAGTTCTTC
13 | TRBJ2-5 | - | - | TRBV5-1 | CASSLDEEETQYF | TGCGCCAGCAGCCTCGATGAGGAAGAGACCCAGTACTTC
17 | TRBJ1-1 | - | TRBD1 | TRBV5-6 | CASSPEVGTVNQGRAFF | TGTGCCAGCAGCCCGGAGGTGGGGACAGTTAACCAGGGAAGGGCTTTCTTT